This T cell receptor (beta chain) was found in a study of T cell responses to AZD1222 COVID-19 vaccine. In germline, CDR1 is PRHDT, CDR2 FYEKMQ (reference sequence). CDR3 length: 15 residues. About this clone: What it recognizes is unknown. An end of the junction differs from the germline gene, which may be a read error. In the same sample, other DNA sequences code for this CDR3.

Study results and caveats: Among those given AZD1222, only 6 or 7 were seropositive at baseline.

Only in-frame clones appear in the TCRdb table, and some are missing; sequencing was by immunoSEQ multiplex PCR. This table has some 170,000 clones, roughly 94% appearing once. The genes are TRBV13 and TRBJ2-6; D perhaps matches TRBD2 (6 bases). The sequencing used peripheral blood, collected on day 0 of MenACWY control vaccination. The origin of this receptor is an adult in good health. Here the CDR3 reads CASSSREAGANVLTF. The CDR3 DNA follows: TGTGCCAGTAGCTCCAGGGAGGCGGGGGCCAACGTCCTGACTTTC.